These 9 T cell receptor beta chains came from one sample sequenced in a study of blood T cell repertoires in COVID-19. TCRdb keeps only in-frame clones here, not all; method: immunoSEQ multiplex PCR. Seen here are some 90,000 clones, approximately 86% observed once, and the top ten hold under 20%. The sample was peripheral blood. These receptors came from a woman at least 80 years old with acute or convalescent COVID-19.

The sample holds a few counts of this clone. This chain joins TRBV7-8 and TRBJ1-5, with D tentatively TRBD1 (6 bases). This CDR3 has 16 residues. The V end was cut by 1 base, the J end by 2 bases, with 12 bases between. The germline CDR1 and CDR2 sequences are SGHVS and FQNEAQ. DNA of the CDR3: TGTGCCAGCAGCTTAGGGGGGCGAGGTGGCAATCAGCCCCAGCATTTT. This sequence encodes CASSLGGRGGNQPQHF.

The chain recombines TRBV4-1 with TRBJ2-3; D gene uncertain. Germline V gene sequence: CDR1 MGHRA, CDR2 YSYEKL. CDR3 length equals 17 residues. V lost 5 bases, J lost 2 bases, and 20 bases lay in between. The CDR3 is CASSSDRDRFLTDTQYF. CDR3 coding DNA: TGCGCCAGCAGCAGCGACCGTGACCGTTTCCTCACAGATACGCAGTATTTT.

As DNA, the CDR3 is TGTGCCAGTAGTATGCGGGGACAGGTCTATGGCTACACCTTC. Protein sequence: CASSMRGQVYGYTF. V usage is TRBV19 and J usage is TRBJ1-2, with 8 bases matching TRBD1. This CDR3 spans 14 amino acids. Germline V gene data show CDR1 as LNHDA and CDR2 as SQIVND (reference sequence). The junction had 4 bases not matched to a gene; V was cut back by 3 bases and J by 4 bases.

The chain carries TRBV5-4 and TRBJ2-7, with 12 bases fitting TRBD2. Germline CDR1 reads SGHNT; CDR2 reads YYREEE (reference sequence). V shed 4 bases and J 2 bases; nucleotides not matched to a gene: 4. The CDR3 contains 15 residues. The CDR3 bases are TGTGCCAGCAGCCGGACTAGCGGGACAACCTACGAGCAGTACTTC. This translates into CASSRTSGTTYEQYF.

J is TRBJ1-2 and V is TRBV7-9, with D unclear. The CDR3 totals 13 residues. Per the germline V gene, CDR1 is SEHNR and CDR2 is FQNEAQ (reference sequence). V was pared by 5 bases and J by 4 bases, with 11 bases between. The CDR3 region is CASSRTGSYGYTF. The DNA for the CDR3 is TGTGCCAGCAGCCGAACGGGTAGCTATGGCTACACCTTC.

The genes are TRBV7-9 and TRBJ1-2; D is unclear. Germline CDR1 is SEHNR and CDR2 is FQNEAQ (reference sequence). The CDR3 loop spans 15 amino acids. The V end was cut by 5 bases, the J end by 8 bases, with 21 bases between. This CDR3 is CASSKAGEGAGGYTF. The CDR3 nucleotides read TGTGCCAGCAGCAAAGCGGGTGAGGGCGCGGGGGGCTACACCTTC.

This clone was seen only once. The chain combines TRBV2 with TRBJ2-1; TRBD2 matches at 16 bases. CDR1 SNHLY and CDR2 FYNNEI come from the germline V gene. The CDR3 consists of 17 residues. The CDR3 region has the DNA TGTGCTTCCAAGCCGGGACTAGCGGGGGGGCCGTACAATGAGCAGTTCTTC. Protein sequence: CASKPGLAGGPYNEQFF.

This chain connects TRBV10-2 to TRBJ2-1; 9 bases fit TRBD2. The CDR3 totals 16 residues. Germline V gene sequence: CDR1 WSHSY, CDR2 SAAADI. V lost 3 bases to trimming and J lost 0 bases; unmatched junction nucleotides: 3. The CDR3 is CASSDGGGASYNEQFF. As DNA, the CDR3 is TGCGCCAGCAGTGATGGCGGGGGGGCCTCCTACAATGAGCAGTTCTTC.

This chain links TRBV28 with TRBJ2-5, with D possibly matching TRBD1 (6 bases). The length of the CDR3 is 15 residues. V lost 4 bases and J 5 bases, leaving 17 bases between the germline ends. Germline V gene lookup returns CDR1 MDHEN and CDR2 SYDVKM. This CDR3 reads CASSSTQQGHETQYF. CDR3 bases: TGTGCCAGCAGTTCGACCCAACAGGGTCATGAGACCCAGTACTTC.